These T cell receptor beta chains were read from a single sample in a study of T cell responses to AZD1222 COVID-19 vaccine. Generated by immunoSEQ multiplex PCR, the TCRdb table keeps only in-frame clones and is missing some. The profile shows 50,000 or so clones, over 70% of them singletons. This sample comprised peripheral blood, obtained 28 days after the second AZD1222 dose. The source is an adult who received the AZD1222 COVID-19 vaccine. Both conserved end residues are part of each CDR3. Each record gives: V gene, J gene, CDR3 protein.

V: TRBV19; J: TRBJ1-5; CDR3: CASTPGASNQPQHF
V: TRBV19; J: TRBJ1-4; CDR3: CASSVREKVEKLFF
V: TRBV9; J: TRBJ2-5; CDR3: CASSATGRRETQYF
V: TRBV6-5; J: TRBJ2-2; CDR3: CASLDRANTGELFF
V: TRBV20-1; J: TRBJ2-3; CDR3: CSAPGGDTQYF
V: TRBV5-1; J: TRBJ1-6; CDR3: CASSTTGLKTEGSPLHF
V: TRBV30; J: TRBJ2-7; CDR3: CAWGTGVNEQYF
V: TRBV5-1; J: TRBJ2-2; CDR3: CASSSRQPNTGELFF
V: TRBV4-2; J: TRBJ2-2; CDR3: CASSQGLAGSNTGELFF
V: TRBV5-1; J: TRBJ2-3; CDR3: CASSLTQGTDTQYF
V: TRBV2; J: TRBJ2-1; CDR3: CASSDYGGSSYNEQFF
V: TRBV11-3; J: TRBJ2-7; CDR3: CASSLEGGSGYEQYF
V: TRBV29-1; J: TRBJ1-4; CDR3: CSVEVRSLTNEKLFF
V: TRBV29-1; J: TRBJ2-5; CDR3: CSVEATRQETQYF
V: TRBV5-1; J: TRBJ2-1; CDR3: CASSSGLAGGLFNNEQFF
V: TRBV29-1; J: TRBJ2-1; CDR3: CSVNGLTYNEQFF
V: TRBV7-9; J: TRBJ2-1; CDR3: CASGKVTVNEQFF
V: TRBV6-1; J: TRBJ1-2; CDR3: CASSESGIWGYTF
V: TRBV5-1; J: TRBJ1-6; CDR3: CASSLAEYSPLHF
V: TRBV6-1; J: TRBJ1-5; CDR3: CASSEAGGYNQPQHF
V: TRBV6-4; J: TRBJ2-1; CDR3: CASSAGLAGGPQAGEQFF
V: TRBV19; J: TRBJ1-2; CDR3: CASSIGQRYGYTF
V: TRBV6-2/TRBV6-3; J: TRBJ2-1; CDR3: CASSYQREREQFF
V: TRBV24-1; J: TRBJ1-2; CDR3: CATSPSGFHGYTF
V: TRBV5-4; J: TRBJ1-1; CDR3: CASGLEATEAFF
V: TRBV5-1; J: TRBJ2-6; CDR3: CASAQSSGANVLTF
V: TRBV14; J: TRBJ1-2; CDR3: CASSQDYSYGYTF
V: TRBV9; J: TRBJ1-3; CDR3: CASSVAGSGNTIYF
V: TRBV4-1; J: TRBJ2-1; CDR3: CASSQDSGASYNEQFF
V: TRBV3-1/TRBV3-2; J: TRBJ2-5; CDR3: CASSRGRGGETQYF
V: TRBV6-5; J: TRBJ2-3; CDR3: CASSQGLAGVHTQYF
V: TRBV14; J: TRBJ2-1; CDR3: CASSHLTSGYNEQFF
V: TRBV27; J: TRBJ1-2; CDR3: CASSLSGNYGYTF
V: TRBV7-9; J: TRBJ1-3; CDR3: CASSSSGTGGGNTIYF
V: TRBV6-5; J: TRBJ2-7; CDR3: CASTRSITYEQYF
V: TRBV11-2; J: TRBJ2-7; CDR3: CASSLAGGEYEQYF
V: TRBV7-2; J: TRBJ1-3; CDR3: CASSLAGNRGNTIYF
V: TRBV28; J: TRBJ1-4; CDR3: CASSPRGRSEKLFF
V: TRBV19; J: TRBJ1-2; CDR3: CASNPRTNYGYTF
V: TRBV5-1; J: TRBJ2-2; CDR3: CASSFSKNTGELFF